This TCR beta chain stems from a study of blood T cell repertoires in COVID-19. Overall study context: Nucleic acid was either cDNA or gDNA, and it came from T cells, B-cell-depleted T cells, or PBMCs.

Data came from immunoSEQ multiplex PCR; TCRdb stores just in-frame clones and leaves some out. Counted here are fewer than 350,000 clones, roughly 88% occurring once; the ten biggest clones make up about 2.3%. Trimming took 0 bases from V and 1 from J, leaving 14 bases between them. The CDR3 length is 17 residues. Germline lookup yields CDR1 MGHRA and CDR2 YSYEKL. This receptor was taken from a woman between 40 and 50 years old with acute COVID-19. The chain joins TRBV4-1 to TRBJ2-3; weak D call: TRBD1 (5 bases). Material: PBMCs or T cells enriched from blood (not recorded which). CDR3 in amino acids: CASSQDSPGQGTDTQYF. The DNA of the CDR3 is TGCGCCAGCAGCCAAGATTCCCCAGGGCAGGGCACAGATACGCAGTATTTT.